This TCR beta chain was identified in a study of regulatory T cells in long-lasting Graves disease. Assembly of TCR beta libraries relied on iRepertoire HTBI primers together with Arm-PCR of CDR3 regions. TCRdb redid the calling of the multiplex PCR reads with MiXCR, one entry per CDR3 protein. There are about 540,000 distinct CDR3 sequences in the sample; around an eighth occur only once, and more than 8.5% lies in the top ten. In this sample, this clonotype turned up many times. Time point defined: newly diagnosed GD, antithyroid drugs for less than 3 months. Generation of the TCR library employed RNA extracted from PBMCs. This same sample was also part of a study on T cells in Graves' hyperthyroidism and ophthalmopathy.

Material: peripheral blood mononuclear cells (PBMCs), obtained at new diagnosis, from a patient treated with antithyroid drugs. This clonotype was obtained from a man younger than 40 with Graves disease.

The CDR3 spells CASSALAESTDTQYF. CDR3 in DNA: TGTGCCAGCAGTGCGCTAGCGGAAAGCACAGATACGCAGTATTTT. This chain joins TRBV28 and TRBJ2-3, with 7 nucleotides matching TRBD2. The V segment lost 5 bases and the J segment 0 bases; nucleotides outside the gene matches: 5. The CDR3 length is 15 residues. The germline V gene has CDR1 MDHEN and CDR2 SYDVKM.